This TCR beta chain was retrieved from a study of blood T cells in healthy people across ages. At the level of the study: Template switching picked up about one barcoded beta molecule for each two T cells. Study findings and constraints: PBMC samples, being unsorted, prevented any conclusive comparison of naive and antigen-experienced cells.

Alongside a J-beta primer mix, a sample-barcoded 5' primer served in a second PCR lasting about 7 to 11 cycles. One entry per CDR3 protein results from TCRdb running MiXCR on the 5' RACE reads. The sample records more than 800,000 distinct CDR3 sequences, more than 25% being singletons. The CDR3 has 13 residues. V lost 2 bases and J lost 8, with 10 bases in between. Germline CDR1 reads SGHTA; CDR2 reads FQGNSA. This clonotype was observed many times. Its antigen remains unidentified. The sequenced sample was blood. This sequence was found in a woman older than 75 in good health. The V gene is TRBV7-2, the J gene TRBJ2-1; no definite D call. The CDR3 DNA follows: TGTGCCAGCAGCTTAACTTCGTTAGATGAGCAGTTCTTC. Its protein is CASSLTSLDEQFF.